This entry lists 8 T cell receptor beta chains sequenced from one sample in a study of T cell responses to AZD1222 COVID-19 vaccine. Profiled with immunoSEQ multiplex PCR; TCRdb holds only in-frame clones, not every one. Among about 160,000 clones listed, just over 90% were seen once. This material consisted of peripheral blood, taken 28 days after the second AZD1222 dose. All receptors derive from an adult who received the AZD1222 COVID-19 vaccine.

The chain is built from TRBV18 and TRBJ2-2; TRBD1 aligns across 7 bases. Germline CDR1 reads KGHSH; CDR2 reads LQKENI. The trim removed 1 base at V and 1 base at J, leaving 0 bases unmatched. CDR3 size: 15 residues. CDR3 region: CASSPRQGNTGELFF. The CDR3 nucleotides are TGTGCCAGCTCACCACGACAGGGGAACACCGGGGAGCTGTTTTTT.

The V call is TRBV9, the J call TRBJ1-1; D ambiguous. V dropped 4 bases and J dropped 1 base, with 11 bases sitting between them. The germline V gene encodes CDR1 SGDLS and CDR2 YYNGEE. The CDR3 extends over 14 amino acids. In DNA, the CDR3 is TGTGCCAGCAGCCCCGAGGTCCAGAACACTGAAGCTTTCTTT. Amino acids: CASSPEVQNTEAFF. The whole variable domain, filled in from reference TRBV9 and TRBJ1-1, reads DSGVTQTPKHLITATGQRVTLRCSPRSGDLSVYWYQQSLDQGLQFLIQYYNGEERAKGNILERFSAQQFPDLHSELNLSSLELGDSALYFCASSPEVQNTEAFFGQGTRLTVV.

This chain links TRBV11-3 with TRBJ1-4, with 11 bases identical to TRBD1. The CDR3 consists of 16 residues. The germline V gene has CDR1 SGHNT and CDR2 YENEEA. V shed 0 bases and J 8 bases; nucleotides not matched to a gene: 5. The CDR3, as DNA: TGTGCCAGCAGCTTAGAGGACAGGGGGCGTGGGGAAAAACTGTTTTTT. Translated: CASSLEDRGRGEKLFF.

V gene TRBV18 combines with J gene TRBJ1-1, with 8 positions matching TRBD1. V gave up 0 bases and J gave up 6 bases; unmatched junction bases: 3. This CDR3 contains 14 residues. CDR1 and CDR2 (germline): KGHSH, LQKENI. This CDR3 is CASSPPGTGPEAFF. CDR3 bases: TGTGCCAGCTCACCACCCGGGACAGGACCTGAAGCTTTCTTT.

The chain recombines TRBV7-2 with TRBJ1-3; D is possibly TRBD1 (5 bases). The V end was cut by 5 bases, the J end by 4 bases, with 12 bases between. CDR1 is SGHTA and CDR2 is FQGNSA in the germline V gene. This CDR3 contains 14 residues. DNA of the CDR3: TGTGCCAGCAGCACGGGACGGATAGGAAACACCATATATTTT. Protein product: CASSTGRIGNTIYF.

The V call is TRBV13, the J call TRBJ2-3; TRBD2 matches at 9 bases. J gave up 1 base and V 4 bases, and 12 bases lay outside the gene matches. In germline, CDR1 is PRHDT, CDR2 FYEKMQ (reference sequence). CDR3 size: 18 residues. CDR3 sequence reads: CASSSEYGGGEGTDTQYF. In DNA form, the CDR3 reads TGTGCCAGCAGCTCGGAGTACGGCGGGGGGGAAGGCACAGATACGCAGTATTTT.

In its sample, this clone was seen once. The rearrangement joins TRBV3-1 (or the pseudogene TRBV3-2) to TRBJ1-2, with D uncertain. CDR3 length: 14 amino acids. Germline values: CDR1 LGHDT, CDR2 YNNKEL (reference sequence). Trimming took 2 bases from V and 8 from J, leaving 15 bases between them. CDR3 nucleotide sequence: TGTGCCAGCAGCCAAATACCCGGAGGCGGAGGCTACACCTTC. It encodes CASSQIPGGGGYTF.

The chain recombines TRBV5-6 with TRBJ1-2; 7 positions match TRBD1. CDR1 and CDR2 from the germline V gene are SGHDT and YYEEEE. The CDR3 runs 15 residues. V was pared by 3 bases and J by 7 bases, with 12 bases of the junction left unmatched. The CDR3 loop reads CASSSLGQHIGGYTF. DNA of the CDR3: TGTGCCAGCAGCTCGCTGGGACAGCACATCGGTGGCTACACCTTC.